A single sample gave rise to the 19 T cell receptor beta chains below, sequenced in a study of blood T cell repertoires in COVID-19. Generated by immunoSEQ multiplex PCR, the TCRdb table keeps only in-frame clones and is missing some. The profile shows roughly 160,000 clones, more than 75% of them singletons. The sequencing input was peripheral blood. The receptors come from a man between 35 and 55 years old with acute or convalescent COVID-19.

The chain has TRBV6-1 and TRBJ1-5; D is ambiguous. Germline V gene data show CDR1 as MNHNS and CDR2 as SASEGT. This CDR3 comprises 14 residues. Trimming stripped 0 bases from V and 5 bases from J, with 8 bases between. This CDR3 reads CASSEARFHQPQHF. Written as DNA, the CDR3 is TGTGCCAGCAGTGAAGCTCGGTTTCATCAGCCCCAGCATTTT.

The chain has TRBV2 and TRBJ1-4; TRBD1 matches at 7 bases. CDR1 and CDR2 (germline): SNHLY, FYNNEI. The CDR3 contains 13 residues. The trim removed 8 bases at V and 9 bases at J, leaving 9 bases unmatched. CDR3 coding DNA: TGTGCCAGCCAACCGGGACAGAATAAAAAACTGTTTTTT. Translation: CASQPGQNKKLFF. Supplemented by reference TRBV2 and TRBJ1-4, the full variable domain reads EPEVTQTPSHQVTQMGQEVILRCVPISNHLYFYWYRQILGQKVEFLVSFYNNEISEKSEIFDDQFSVERPDGSNFTLKIRSTKLEDSAMYFCASQPGQNKKLFFGSGTQLSVL.

The rearrangement joins TRBV7-2 to TRBJ2-1, with 7 nucleotides matching TRBD1. The CDR3 runs to 19 residues. The V gene end was trimmed by 1 base and the J gene end by 7 bases; junction bases not matched to a gene: 19. Germline V gives CDR1 SGHTA, CDR2 FQGNSA. CDR3 bases: TGTGCCAGCAGCTTAGTTATAGGGACAGAAGAAATCTACCCTAATGAGCAGTTCTTC. It translates to CASSLVIGTEEIYPNEQFF.

This clone was seen a handful of times. The chain couples TRBV5-1 to TRBJ2-7; 9 bases match TRBD1. This CDR3 has 15 amino acids. V dropped 4 bases and J dropped 0; count of bases not matched to a gene: 5. CDR1 is SGHRS and CDR2 is YFSETQ in the germline V gene. CDR3 nucleotide sequence: TGCGCCAGCAGCAGGACAGGGGATTACTCCTACGAGCAGTACTTC. This gives the protein CASSRTGDYSYEQYF.

The V and J genes are TRBV6-2 or TRBV6-3 and TRBJ2-1, with 9 bases matching TRBD1. With 6 bases clipped from V and 6 bases from J, the junction kept 6 bases outside the gene matches. From germline, CDR1 is MNHEY and CDR2 SVGEGT. The CDR3 loop spans 14 amino acids. DNA of the CDR3: TGTGCCAGCAGCACAGGGGGCGGGGGCAATGAGCAGTTCTTC. This gives the protein CASSTGGGGNEQFF.

This chain uses TRBV2 with TRBJ2-2, with 9 bases identical to TRBD1. Germline V gene data show CDR1 as SNHLY and CDR2 as FYNNEI. The CDR3 covers 16 residues. V trimming: 4 bases; J trimming: 4 bases; junction bases outside the gene matches: 7. Here the CDR3 DNA reads TGTGCCAGCAGTGGGGACAGGGAAGTAATCACCGGGGAGCTGTTTTTT. Translation gives CASSGDREVITGELFF.

J is TRBJ1-1 and V is TRBV11-3; 7 bases fit TRBD1. CDR1 SGHNT and CDR2 YENEEA come from the germline V gene. Trimming at V came to 4 bases and at J to 1 base, leaving 12 bases not matched to a gene. This CDR3 is built from 17 residues. Here the CDR3 reads CASSYPGTAFENTEAFF. The CDR3 coding sequence is TGTGCCAGCAGCTACCCCGGGACAGCCTTTGAGAACACTGAAGCTTTCTTT.

The chain is built from TRBV5-1 and TRBJ1-2; D ambiguous. Trimming removed 0 bases from V and 8 bases from J, with 11 bases in between. Germline V gene lookup returns CDR1 SGHRS and CDR2 YFSETQ. The CDR3 totals 13 residues. The CDR3 loop is CASSLVGRSGYTF. The CDR3 bases are TGCGCCAGCAGCTTGGTCGGCAGGTCAGGCTACACCTTC.

The genes are TRBV27 and TRBJ1-2; D possibly corresponds to TRBD1 (6 bases). The V gene's germline CDR1 is MNHEY and CDR2 SMNVEV (reference sequence). V gave up 5 bases and J gave up 2 bases, with 15 bases separating them. This CDR3 contains 15 residues. The CDR3 bases are TGTGCCAGCAGTCCCCAGACAGGATTCAACTATGGCTACACCTTC. It encodes CASSPQTGFNYGYTF.

The chain employs TRBV27 and TRBJ2-6, with D possibly TRBD1 on 7 matching bases. The CDR3 has 16 amino acids. V dropped 5 bases and J dropped 0 bases, with 11 bases sitting between them. Germline V gene lookup returns CDR1 MNHEY and CDR2 SMNVEV (reference sequence). CDR3 sequence: CASSRQGGSGANVLTF. The CDR3 coding sequence is TGTGCCAGCAGTAGACAGGGAGGCTCTGGGGCCAACGTCCTGACTTTC.

The V and J genes are TRBV27 and TRBJ1-6, with D unresolved. Germline CDR1 MNHEY, CDR2 SMNVEV (reference sequence). V was shortened by 2 bases and J by 7 bases, with 12 bases between the two germline ends. This CDR3 comprises 15 residues. Here the CDR3 reads CASSLEGTWNSPLHF. The CDR3 DNA is TGTGCCAGCAGTTTAGAGGGTACATGGAATTCACCCCTCCACTTT.

The CDR3, as DNA: TGTGCCACTCAGGGAGGGTCCAATCAGCCCCAGCATTTT. Protein product: CATQGGSNQPQHF. The chain employs TRBV24-1 and TRBJ1-5, with D possibly matching TRBD1 (5 bases). Germline CDR1 KGHDR, CDR2 SFDVKD. The CDR3 sequence is 13 residues long. Deletions cut 10 bases from V and 3 bases from J, with 12 bases between.

In this sample, this clone turned up a few times. This sequence joins TRBV20-1 and TRBJ2-1, with 7 bases that match TRBD2. Unmatched junction bases numbered 7, after V lost 3 bases and J lost 5 bases. The CDR3 spans 14 residues. Germline lookup yields CDR1 DFQATT and CDR2 SNEGSKA (reference sequence). The CDR3 nucleotides read TGCAGTGCTAGTCCCGGGGGGTTTGACAATGAGCAGTTCTTC. This gives the protein CSASPGGFDNEQFF.

The rearrangement links TRBV19 to TRBJ2-3; D is perhaps TRBD1 (6 bases). CDR1 and CDR2 (germline): LNHDA, SQIVND (reference sequence). The CDR3 totals 13 residues. As DNA, the CDR3 is TGTGGACAGGCCCCGGCGAGGGCAGATACGCAGTATTTT. Its translation is CGQAPARADTQYF. Complete variable domain (other parts from reference TRBV19 and TRBJ2-3): DGGITQSPKYLFRKEGQNVTLSCEQNLNHDAMYWYRQDPGQGLRLIYYSQIVNDFQKGDIAEGYSVSREKKESFPLTVTSAQKNPTAFYLCGQAPARADTQYFGPGTRLTVL.

This clone was observed a few times. The V gene is TRBV9, the J gene TRBJ2-7; TRBD1 agrees at 11 bases. The CDR3 is made up of 15 amino acids. J lost 3 bases, V lost 0 bases, and 2 bases had no gene match. Germline V gene lookup returns CDR1 SGDLS and CDR2 YYNGEE. CDR3 region: CASSVGTGGFYEQYF. CDR3 DNA: TGTGCCAGCAGCGTAGGGACAGGGGGCTTCTACGAGCAGTACTTC.

The chain recombines TRBV12-5 with TRBJ2-1, with 7 nucleotides matching TRBD1. CDR1 and CDR2 from the germline V gene are LGHNT and FRNRAP. J lost 8 bases, V lost 1 base, and 5 bases had no gene match. The CDR3 sequence is 14 residues long. CDR3 amino acids: CASGLGQGGHEQFF. Written as DNA, the CDR3 is TGTGCTAGTGGTTTGGGACAGGGTGGGCATGAGCAGTTCTTC. The whole variable domain, remainder taken from reference TRBV12-5 and TRBJ2-1, is DARVTQTPRHKVTEMGQEVTMRCQPILGHNTVFWYRQTMMQGLELLAYFRNRAPLDDSGMPKDRFSAEMPDATLATLKIQPSEPRDSAVYFCASGLGQGGHEQFFGPGTRLTVL.

The chain has TRBV27 and TRBJ2-6; the D is unclear. With 0 bases removed from V and 0 bases from J, the gap between germline ends came to 6 bases. Germline CDR1 and CDR2: MNHEY and SMNVEV (reference sequence). This CDR3 is 16 amino acids long. This CDR3 reads CASSLSTASGANVLTF. CDR3 nucleotide sequence: TGTGCCAGCAGTTTATCTACAGCCTCTGGGGCCAACGTCCTGACTTTC. Looking up the rest from reference TRBV27 and TRBJ2-6 gives the full variable domain: EAQVTQNPRYLITVTGKKLTVTCSQNMNHEYMSWYRQDPGLGLRQIYYSMNVEVTDKGDVPEGYKVSRKEKRNFPLILESPSPNQTSLYFCASSLSTASGANVLTFGAGSRLTVL.

The rearrangement links TRBV7-9 to TRBJ2-3, with 8 bases matching TRBD2. V gave up 5 bases and J gave up 11 bases; unmatched junction bases: 12. CDR1 is SEHNR and CDR2 is FQNEAQ in the germline V gene (reference sequence). This CDR3 contains 14 residues. For the CDR3, the DNA is TGTGCCAGCAGCCCCTCGGGGGGGCCGTTCGGGCAGTATTTT. This sequence encodes CASSPSGGPFGQYF.

This chain uses TRBV6-5 with TRBJ1-5; D gene uncertain. CDR1 and CDR2 (germline): MNHEY, SVGAGI. V lost 6 bases and J lost 5, with 11 bases in between. The CDR3 has 13 residues. The CDR3 DNA sequence: TGTGCCAGCAGCCAGGTTCCACATCAGCCCCAGCATTTT. Encoded protein: CASSQVPHQPQHF.